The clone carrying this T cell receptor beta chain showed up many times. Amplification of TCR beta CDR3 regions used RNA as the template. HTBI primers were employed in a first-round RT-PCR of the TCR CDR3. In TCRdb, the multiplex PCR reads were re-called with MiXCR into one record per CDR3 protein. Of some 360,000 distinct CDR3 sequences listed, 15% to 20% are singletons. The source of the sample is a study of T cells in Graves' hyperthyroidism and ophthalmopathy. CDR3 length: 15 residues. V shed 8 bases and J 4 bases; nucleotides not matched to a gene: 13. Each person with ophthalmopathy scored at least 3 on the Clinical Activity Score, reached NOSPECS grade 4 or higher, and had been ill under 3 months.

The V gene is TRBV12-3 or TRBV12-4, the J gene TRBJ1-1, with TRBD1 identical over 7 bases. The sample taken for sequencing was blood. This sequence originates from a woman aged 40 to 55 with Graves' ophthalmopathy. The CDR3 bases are TGTGCCAGCCGAGCTTTTAGACAGGGAATCACTGAAGCTTTCTTT. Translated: CASRAFRQGITEAFF.